This T cell receptor (beta chain) came from a study of identical twins (dated by TCRdb to 2016 to 2018). For context, the study as a whole: TCR alpha and beta repertoires from monozygotic twins, unrelated adults of various ages and cord blood were deep-sequenced to test whether fetal clonotypes persist. To rule out contamination, replicate twin experiments were performed at different times with different library preparation protocols.

A word on this clonotype: Which antigen it targets is not known. At one end, the junction sequence differs from germline, possibly due to a read error.

Library preparation was by 5' RACE. Sequencing was performed on an Illumina HiSeq 2000. Template switching introduced a universal primer binding site; the final cDNA contained a unique molecular identifier, enabling accurate counting of TCR cDNA molecules. First-strand cDNA for TCR alpha and beta chains was synthesized from specific primers in the conserved constant-segment region. To control for contamination, each cDNA library was double barcoded with a SMART-Mk sample barcode plus Illumina barcodes. TruSeq adapter sequences and Illumina sample barcodes were added in two successive PCR steps. TCR alpha and beta cDNA libraries were sequenced on the Illumina HiSeq platform with custom primers. The study's own analysis went as follows. Raw reads were processed with MiGEC to extract unique molecular identifiers, and MiXCR was used to determine CDR3 positions. For each individual, recombination models were inferred using an EM algorithm with the repgenHMM and IGoR tools. The analysis of shared clonotypes was done with the tcR package in R, with sharing normalized by the product of cloneset sizes. To study raw recombination free of thymic and clonal selection effects, out-of-frame nonproductive sequences were analyzed. TCRdb reanalyzed the raw reads on its own, using fastp at Q25 for trimming and MiXCR for clone calling, and kept in-frame beta chains. When rows share a CDR3 protein, they turn into one entry using the most common DNA and genes. It is TCRdb's table, rather than the study itself, that gives the V and J calls and clone size. This sample has about 260,000 distinct CDR3 sequences in its table, and approximately 7% of those were observed once. Roughly 3.4% of the sample is held by the ten biggest clonotypes.

Every donor in the study was a healthy Caucasian. The twin cohort comprised three pairs of female monozygotic twins, all aged about 18 to 29 years. Miltenyi CD45RO+ enrichment and human naive T-cell isolation kits were used to isolate memory (CD45RO+) and naive T cells from PBMC. Points the paper makes about the study in general: Abundant cord blood beta clonotypes had fewer insertions, young adult naive repertoires showed a similar but weaker trend, and memory repertoires showed no such trend. Compared with coincidental sharing between unrelated individuals, out-of-frame TCR alpha sequences shared between twins showed an excess of sequences with low generation probability. In beta out-of-frame sequences, excess twin sharing was weaker, because having fewer shared sequences lowered the signal-to-noise ratio. Because the same donors could not be followed over many years, the conclusions depended on cross-sectional statistical analysis. Recombination models systematically underestimated out-of-frame TCR alpha sharing in monozygotic twins but agreed with sharing between unrelated individuals. Zero-insertion analyses could be partly confounded by invariant T cells such as MAIT and iNKT, although diverse VJ usage argued against such confounding for most clonotypes.

There are 18 amino acids in the CDR3, from cysteine to phenylalanine inclusive. Just CDR3 DNA is preserved here, 54 bases in frame from base 1. Looking up the germline V gene (reference sequence) yields CDR1 DFQATT and CDR2 SNEGSKA. These same records also appear under a second study, on yellow fever vaccine responses in identical twins. The second study's paper adds: According to the authors, in identical twins the way T cells responded to vaccination appeared partly convergent and partly personalized. In identical twins, the study followed T cell clones that responded to the vaccine with precision.

The sample consisted of memory (CD45RO+) T cells sorted from blood. The cell subset or site label, as the study defines it: CD45RO+ enriched T cells. This TCR came from a woman between 18 and 30 years old in good health. The rearranged segments are TRBV20-1 and TRBJ2-6; 9 of the junction bases match TRBD1. CDR3 sequence: CCAPGTGKLKSGANVLTF. The DNA reads as follows: TGCTGTGCGCCCGGGACAGGGAAACTTAAGTCTGGGGCCAACGTCCTGACTTTC.